A selection of T cell receptor beta chains follows, all from one sample in a study of blood T cell repertoires in COVID-19. Sequencing used immunoSEQ multiplex PCR; TCRdb keeps in-frame clones, though not all of them. Of about 94,000 clones in the sample, approximately 83% were seen once. Sequencing was performed on peripheral blood. The source of these receptors is a man aged 60-69 years with acute or convalescent COVID-19. The CDR3 runs from the conserved cysteine through the conserved F or W. The D gene is left open where the match is weak. The size field is filled for only some rows; it gives once, few, many or a size class.

J	V	size	length	D	DNA	CDR3
TRBJ1-2	TRBV2	-	13	TRBD1	TGTGCCAGCAGTGAAACAGGGGCCTATGGCTACACCTTC	CASSETGAYGYTF
TRBJ1-1	TRBV19	-	12	-	TGTGCCAGTAGGACGGGGAACACTGAAGCTTTCTTT	CASRTGNTEAFF
TRBJ1-5	TRBV19	-	13	-	TGTGCCAGTAGTATGGGGGGTCCTCAGCCCCAGCATTTT	CASSMGGPQPQHF
TRBJ2-2	TRBV5-1	-	15	-	TGCGCCAGCAGCTCGAATGCCGGAGTTACCGGGGAGCTGTTTTTT	CASSSNAGVTGELFF
TRBJ2-1	TRBV7-3	few	15	TRBD1	TGTGCCAGCAGCTTTGGCGGACAGGGGGCAAGGGAGCAGTTCTTC	CASSFGGQGAREQFF
TRBJ2-1	TRBV3-1/TRBV3-2	-	13	-	TGTGCCAGCGGCGAGACAGGAGCCGATGAGCAGTTCTTC	CASGETGADEQFF
TRBJ1-6	TRBV6-5	-	15	-	TGTGCCAGCAGTTACGGCGGGGGCATGAATTCACCCCTCCACTTT	CASSYGGGMNSPLHF
TRBJ1-2	TRBV19	-	15	TRBD1	TGTGCCAGTAGTATTCTCCTGACAGGGGGTAATGGCTACACCTTC	CASSILLTGGNGYTF
TRBJ2-7	TRBV28	-	15	-	TGTGCCAGCAGTACGGGGACACCGACCGCCTACGAGCAGTACTTC	CASSTGTPTAYEQYF
TRBJ1-2	TRBV3-1/TRBV3-2	-	15	TRBD1	TGTGCCAGCAGCCCCCCGACAGGGGCGAGGTATGGCTACACCTTC	CASSPPTGARYGYTF
TRBJ2-1	TRBV3-1/TRBV3-2	-	17	-	TGTGCCAGCAGCCAAGTAGCGGCGGGGAGCTCCTACAATGAGCAGTTCTTC	CASSQVAAGSSYNEQFF
TRBJ2-1	TRBV7-2	few	12	-	TGTGCCAGCAGGTCACAGGGCAATGAGCAGTTCTTC	CASRSQGNEQFF
TRBJ1-1	TRBV28	-	16	TRBD1	TGTGCCAGCAGTTCGAAAGTGACAGGGGTTAGATCTGAAGCTTTCTTT	CASSSKVTGVRSEAFF
TRBJ1-2	TRBV18	-	16	TRBD1	TGTGCCAGCTCACGGGGCCTTGAGACAGGGGGCTATGGCTACACCTTC	CASSRGLETGGYGYTF
TRBJ1-2	TRBV29-1	few	12	-	TGCAGCGCCGCTCAGGGAAATGCTGGCTACACCTTC	CSAAQGNAGYTF
TRBJ2-3	TRBV24-1	-	16	TRBD1	TGTGCCACCAGTGATGAGGACAGGGATAGCACAGATACGCAGTATTTT	CATSDEDRDSTDTQYF
TRBJ2-7	TRBV6-5	-	14	TRBD2	TGTGCCAGCAGTTTAACCGGGACTAGCCACGAGCAGTACTTC	CASSLTGTSHEQYF
TRBJ2-2	TRBV7-3	-	15	-	TGTGCCAGCAGCTTAAGGCCAGGGCGGACCGGGGAGCTGTTTTTT	CASSLRPGRTGELFF
TRBJ1-2	TRBV19	once	15	-	TGTGCCAGTAGTATTGACAGGCGGCTTATGAATGGCTACACCTTC	CASSIDRRLMNGYTF
TRBJ1-2	TRBV5-1	-	17	TRBD1	TGCGCCAGCAGCTTGGTGCGTATTGGGACAGGGGGCGATGGCTACACCTTC	CASSLVRIGTGGDGYTF
TRBJ2-1	TRBV11-2	-	13	-	TGTGCCAGCAGCTTAGACAGGGGCAATGAGCAGTTCTTC	CASSLDRGNEQFF
TRBJ2-7	TRBV12-3/TRBV12-4	-	13	TRBD1	TGTGCCAGCAGTTCCGGGACAGCGTACGAGCAGTACTTC	CASSSGTAYEQYF
TRBJ1-5	TRBV7-8	-	16	TRBD1	TGTGCCAGCAGCTACACTTGGGGACAGCGAAATCAGCCCCAGCATTTT	CASSYTWGQRNQPQHF
TRBJ1-2	TRBV29-1	-	11	TRBD1	TGCAGCGGGACAGGGGAGATCGGCTACACCTTC	CSGTGEIGYTF
TRBJ2-4	TRBV19	-	16	-	TGTGCCAGTACGCCGAGTGCAGGGCCGGCCAAAAACATTCAGTACTTC	CASTPSAGPAKNIQYF
TRBJ2-1	TRBV15	-	13	TRBD1	TGTGCCACCCGACAGGGCTCCTACAATGAGCAGTTCTTC	CATRQGSYNEQFF
TRBJ1-3	TRBV7-2	-	15	TRBD1	TGTGCCAGCAGCTCCCAGACAGGGCCAGGAAACACCATATATTTT	CASSSQTGPGNTIYF
TRBJ2-5	TRBV7-2	-	14	-	TGTGCCAGCAGCTTAGGCAGATTAAAAGAGACCCAGTACTTC	CASSLGRLKETQYF
TRBJ1-4	TRBV7-8	once	16	TRBD1	TGTGCCAGCAGGATGGGGGGACAGGGGGCAAATGAAAAACTGTTTTTT	CASRMGGQGANEKLFF
TRBJ2-7	TRBV6-5	-	15	-	TGTGCCAGCAGTTACTCGACCCAGGGAATCGCCGAGCAGTACTTC	CASSYSTQGIAEQYF
TRBJ1-1	TRBV30	-	14	TRBD1	TGTGCCTGGAGTCTTACAACAGGGGTAACTGAAGCTTTCTTT	CAWSLTTGVTEAFF